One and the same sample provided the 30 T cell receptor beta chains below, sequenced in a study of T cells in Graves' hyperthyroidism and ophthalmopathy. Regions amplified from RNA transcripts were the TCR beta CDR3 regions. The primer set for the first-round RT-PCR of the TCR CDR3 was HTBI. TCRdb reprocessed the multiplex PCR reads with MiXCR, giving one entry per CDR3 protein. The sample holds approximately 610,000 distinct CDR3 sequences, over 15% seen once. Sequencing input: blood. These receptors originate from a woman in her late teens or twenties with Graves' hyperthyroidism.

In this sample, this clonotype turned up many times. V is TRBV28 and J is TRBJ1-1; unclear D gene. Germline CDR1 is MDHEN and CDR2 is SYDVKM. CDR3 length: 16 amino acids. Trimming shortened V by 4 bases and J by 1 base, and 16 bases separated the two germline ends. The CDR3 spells CASSYPERAGNTEAFF. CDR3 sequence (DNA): TGTGCCAGCAGTTACCCAGAGAGGGCCGGGAACACTGAAGCTTTCTTT.

DNA for the CDR3: TGCAGCGCACGTGGCGACAGGTCCGGGGAGCTGTTTTTT. Protein product: CSARGDRSGELFF. This sequence joins TRBV29-1 and TRBJ2-2; tentative D call: TRBD1 (6 bases). The CDR3 consists of 13 residues. Germline CDR1 and CDR2: SQVTM and ANQGSEA. V dropped 7 bases and J dropped 6 bases, with 15 bases sitting between them.

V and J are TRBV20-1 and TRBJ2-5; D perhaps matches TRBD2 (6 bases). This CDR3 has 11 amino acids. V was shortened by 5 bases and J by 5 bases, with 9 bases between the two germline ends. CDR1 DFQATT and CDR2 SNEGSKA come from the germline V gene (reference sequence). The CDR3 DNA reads TGCAGTGCTGCTCTAGCGGAGACCCAGTACTTC. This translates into CSAALAETQYF.

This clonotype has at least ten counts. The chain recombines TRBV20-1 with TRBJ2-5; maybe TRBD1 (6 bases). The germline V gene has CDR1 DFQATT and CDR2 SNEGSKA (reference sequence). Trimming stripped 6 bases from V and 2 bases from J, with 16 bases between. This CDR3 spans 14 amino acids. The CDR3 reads CSAPRPGEQETQYF. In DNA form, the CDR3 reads TGCAGTGCGCCACGCCCAGGGGAACAAGAGACCCAGTACTTC.

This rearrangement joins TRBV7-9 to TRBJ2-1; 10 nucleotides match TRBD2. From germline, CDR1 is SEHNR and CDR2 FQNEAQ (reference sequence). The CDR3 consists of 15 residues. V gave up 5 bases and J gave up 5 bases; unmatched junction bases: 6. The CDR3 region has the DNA TGTGCCAGCAGCGTACGACTAGCGGGTGACAATGAGCAGTTCTTC. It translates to CASSVRLAGDNEQFF. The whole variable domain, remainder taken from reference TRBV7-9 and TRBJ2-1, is DTGVSQNPRHKITKRGQNVTFRCDPISEHNRLYWYRQTLGQGPEFLTYFQNEAQLEKSRLLSDRFSAERPKGSFSTLEIQRTEQGDSAMYLCASSVRLAGDNEQFFGPGTRLTVL.

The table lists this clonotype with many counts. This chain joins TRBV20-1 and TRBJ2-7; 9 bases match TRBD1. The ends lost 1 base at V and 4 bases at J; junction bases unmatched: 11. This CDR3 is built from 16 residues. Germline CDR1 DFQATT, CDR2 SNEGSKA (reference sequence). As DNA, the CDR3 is TGCAGTGCTAGAGTGGCCGGGACAGGGTGGTCTTACGAGCAGTACTTC. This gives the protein CSARVAGTGWSYEQYF.

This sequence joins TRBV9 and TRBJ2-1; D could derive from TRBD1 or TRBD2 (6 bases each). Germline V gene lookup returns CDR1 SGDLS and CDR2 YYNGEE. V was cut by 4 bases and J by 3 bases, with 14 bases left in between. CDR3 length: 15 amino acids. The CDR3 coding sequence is TGTGCCAGCAGCAGGGGGAGGTTGGTCTACAATGAGCAGTTCTTC. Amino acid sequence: CASSRGRLVYNEQFF.

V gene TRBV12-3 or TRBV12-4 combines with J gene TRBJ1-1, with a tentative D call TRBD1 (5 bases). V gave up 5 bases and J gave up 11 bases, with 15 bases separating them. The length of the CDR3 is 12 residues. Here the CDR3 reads CASSLKQVYAFF. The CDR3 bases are TGTGCCAGCAGTCTTAAACAGGTTTACGCTTTCTTT.

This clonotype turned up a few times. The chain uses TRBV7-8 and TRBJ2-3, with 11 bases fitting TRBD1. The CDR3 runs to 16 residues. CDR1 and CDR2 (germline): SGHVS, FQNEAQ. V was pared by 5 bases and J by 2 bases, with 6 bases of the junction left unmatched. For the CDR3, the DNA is TGTGCCAGCAGCCTCAGAGGACAGGGGGCCACAGATACGCAGTATTTT. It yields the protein CASSLRGQGATDTQYF.

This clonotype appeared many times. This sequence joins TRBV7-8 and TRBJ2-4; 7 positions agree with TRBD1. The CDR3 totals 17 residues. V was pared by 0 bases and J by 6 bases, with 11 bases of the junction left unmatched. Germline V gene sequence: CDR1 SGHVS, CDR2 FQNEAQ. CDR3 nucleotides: TGTGCCAGCAGCTTAGCGCCTCGGGGACAGCCCCTAAACATTCAGTACTTC. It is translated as CASSLAPRGQPLNIQYF.

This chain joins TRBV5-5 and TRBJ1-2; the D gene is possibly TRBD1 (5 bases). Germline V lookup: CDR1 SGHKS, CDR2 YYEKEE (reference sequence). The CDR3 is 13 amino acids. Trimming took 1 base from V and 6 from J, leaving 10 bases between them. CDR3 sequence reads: CASSLRGFNGYTF. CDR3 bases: TGTGCCAGCAGCTTGAGGGGTTTCAATGGCTACACCTTC. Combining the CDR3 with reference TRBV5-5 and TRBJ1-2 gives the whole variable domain DAGVTQSPTHLIKTRGQQVTLRCSPISGHKSVSWYQQVLGQGPQFIFQYYEKEERGRGNFPDRFSARQFPNYSSELNVNALLLGDSALYLCASSLRGFNGYTFGSGTRLTVV.

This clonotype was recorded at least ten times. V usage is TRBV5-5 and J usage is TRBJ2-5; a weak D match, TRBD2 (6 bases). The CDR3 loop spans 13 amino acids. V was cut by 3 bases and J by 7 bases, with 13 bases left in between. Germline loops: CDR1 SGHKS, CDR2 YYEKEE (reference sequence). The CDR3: CASSSNTGATQYF. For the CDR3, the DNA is TGTGCCAGCAGCTCCAACACGGGAGCGACCCAGTACTTC.

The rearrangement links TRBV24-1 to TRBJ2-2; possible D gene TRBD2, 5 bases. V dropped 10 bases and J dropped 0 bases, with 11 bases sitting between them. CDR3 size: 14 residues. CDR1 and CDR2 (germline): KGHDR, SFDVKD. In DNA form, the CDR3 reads TGTGCCACAAGAGGGCCAGCGAACACCGGGGAGCTGTTTTTT. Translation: CATRGPANTGELFF.

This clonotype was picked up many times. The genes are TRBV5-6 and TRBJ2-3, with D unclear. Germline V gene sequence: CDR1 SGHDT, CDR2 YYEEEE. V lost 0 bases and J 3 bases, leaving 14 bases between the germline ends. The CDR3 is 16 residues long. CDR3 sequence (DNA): TGTGCCAGCAGCTTGGGGGGTCAGCTAAAGACAGATACGCAGTATTTT. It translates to CASSLGGQLKTDTQYF.

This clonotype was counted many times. The CDR3 coding sequence is TGTGCCAGCAGTTACCGCCCTATTTGGGGGTCGAACACTGAAGCTTTCTTT. Translating gives CASSYRPIWGSNTEAFF. The gene calls are TRBV6-5 and TRBJ1-1; TRBD1 might be the D (5 bases). Germline CDR1 reads MNHEY; CDR2 reads SVGAGI. V dropped 2 bases and J dropped 1 base, with 17 bases sitting between them. The CDR3 is 17 amino acids.

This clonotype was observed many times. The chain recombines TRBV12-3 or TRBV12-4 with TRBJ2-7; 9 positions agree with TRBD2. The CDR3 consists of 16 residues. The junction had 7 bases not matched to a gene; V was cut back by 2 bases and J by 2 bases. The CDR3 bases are TGTGCCAGCAGTTTAACGGCGGGGGGGAGACCCTACGAGCAGTACTTC. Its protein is CASSLTAGGRPYEQYF.

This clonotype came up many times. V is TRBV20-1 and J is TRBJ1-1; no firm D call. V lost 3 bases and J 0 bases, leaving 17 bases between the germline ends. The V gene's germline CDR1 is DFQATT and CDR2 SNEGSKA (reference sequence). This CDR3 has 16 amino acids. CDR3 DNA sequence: TGCAGTGCTAGTCCTCCTTGGGCGGGCATGAACACTGAAGCTTTCTTT. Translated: CSASPPWAGMNTEAFF.

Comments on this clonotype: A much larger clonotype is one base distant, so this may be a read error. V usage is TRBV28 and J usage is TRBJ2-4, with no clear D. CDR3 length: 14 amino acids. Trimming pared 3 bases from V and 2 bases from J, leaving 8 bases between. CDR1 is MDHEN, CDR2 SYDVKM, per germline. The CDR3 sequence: CASSFGVTKNIQYF. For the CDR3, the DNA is TGTGCCAGCAGTTTCGGCGTAACCAAAAACATTCAGTACTTC. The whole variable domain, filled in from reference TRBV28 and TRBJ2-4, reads DVKVTQSSRYLVKRTGEKVFLECVQDMDHENMFWYRQDPGLGLRLIYFSYDVKMKEKGDIPEGYSVSREKKERFSLILESASTNQTSMYLCASSFGVTKNIQYFGAGTRLSVL.

The CDR3 DNA follows: TGTGCCAGCAGTTCCGACTGGGGAGAAATAGCGGAAGAGACCCAGTACTTC. Residues: CASSSDWGEIAEETQYF. The chain has TRBV6-4 and TRBJ2-5; TRBD2 is a possible D gene (6 bases). V dropped 5 bases and J dropped 3 bases, with 22 bases sitting between them. Germline CDR1 and CDR2: MRHNA and SNTAGT. This CDR3 has 17 residues.

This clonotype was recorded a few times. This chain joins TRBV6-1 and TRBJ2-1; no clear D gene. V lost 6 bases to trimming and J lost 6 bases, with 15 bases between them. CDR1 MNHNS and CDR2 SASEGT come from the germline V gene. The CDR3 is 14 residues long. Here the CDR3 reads CASSQTSRVNEQFF. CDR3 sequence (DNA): TGTGCCAGCAGCCAAACCAGTAGGGTCAATGAGCAGTTCTTC.

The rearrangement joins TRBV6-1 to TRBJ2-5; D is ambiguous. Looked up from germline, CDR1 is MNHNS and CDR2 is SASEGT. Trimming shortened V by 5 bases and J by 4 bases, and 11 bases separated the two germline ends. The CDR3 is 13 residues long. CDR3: CASSQPGVETQYF. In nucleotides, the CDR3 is TGTGCCAGCAGTCAACCCGGTGTAGAGACCCAGTACTTC.

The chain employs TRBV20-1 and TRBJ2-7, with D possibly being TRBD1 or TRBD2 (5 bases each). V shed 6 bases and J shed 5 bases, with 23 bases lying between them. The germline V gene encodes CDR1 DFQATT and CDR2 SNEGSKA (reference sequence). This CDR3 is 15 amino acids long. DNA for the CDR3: TGCAGTGCCAGGGACCTTCAGAGGGGCCGGAACGAGCAGTACTTC. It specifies CSARDLQRGRNEQYF.

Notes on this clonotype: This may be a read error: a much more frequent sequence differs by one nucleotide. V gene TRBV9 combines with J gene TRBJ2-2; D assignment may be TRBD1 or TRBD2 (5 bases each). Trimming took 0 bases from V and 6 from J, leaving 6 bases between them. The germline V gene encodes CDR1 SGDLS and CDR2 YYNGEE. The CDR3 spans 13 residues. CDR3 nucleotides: TGTGCCAGCAGCGTAGTGGGGGCCGGGGAGCTGTTTTTT. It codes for CASSVVGAGELFF.

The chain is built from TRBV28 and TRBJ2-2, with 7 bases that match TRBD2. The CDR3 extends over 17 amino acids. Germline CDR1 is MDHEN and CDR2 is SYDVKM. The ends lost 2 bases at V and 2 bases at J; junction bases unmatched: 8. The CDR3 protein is CASSLSGGSPNTGELFF. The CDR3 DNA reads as TGTGCCAGCAGTTTAAGTGGCGGGAGCCCCAACACCGGGGAGCTGTTTTTT.

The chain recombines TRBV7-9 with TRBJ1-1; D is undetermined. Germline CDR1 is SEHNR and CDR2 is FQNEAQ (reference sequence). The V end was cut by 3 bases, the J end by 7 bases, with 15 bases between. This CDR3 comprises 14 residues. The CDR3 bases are TGTGCCAGCAGCTTTCCCCACGCCATGGGTGAAGCTTTCTTT. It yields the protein CASSFPHAMGEAFF.

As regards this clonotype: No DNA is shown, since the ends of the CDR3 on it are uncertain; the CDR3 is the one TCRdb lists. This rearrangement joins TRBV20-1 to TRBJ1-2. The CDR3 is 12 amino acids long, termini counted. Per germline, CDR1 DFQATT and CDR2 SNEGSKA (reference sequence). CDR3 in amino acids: CSADQHNYGCTF.

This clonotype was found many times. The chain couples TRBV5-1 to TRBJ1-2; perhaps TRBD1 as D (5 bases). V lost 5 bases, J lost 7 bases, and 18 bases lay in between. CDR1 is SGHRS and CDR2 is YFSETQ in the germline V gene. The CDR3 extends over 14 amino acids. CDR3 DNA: TGCGCCAGCAGACCCCCGGGACCGCTCGGTGGCTACACCTTC. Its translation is CASRPPGPLGGYTF.

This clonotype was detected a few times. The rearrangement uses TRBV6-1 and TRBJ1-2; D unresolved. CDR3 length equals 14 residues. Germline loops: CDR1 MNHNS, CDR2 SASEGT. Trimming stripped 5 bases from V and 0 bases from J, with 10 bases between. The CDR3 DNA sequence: TGTGCCAGCAGTACCGGTGGGCCTAACTATGGCTACACCTTC. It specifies CASSTGGPNYGYTF.

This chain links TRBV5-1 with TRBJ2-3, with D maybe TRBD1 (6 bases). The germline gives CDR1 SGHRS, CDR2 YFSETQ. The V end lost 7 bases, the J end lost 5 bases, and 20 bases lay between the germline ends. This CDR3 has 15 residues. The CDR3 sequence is CASGTGLMGQDTQYF. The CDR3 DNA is TGCGCCAGCGGAACAGGGTTAATGGGTCAAGATACGCAGTATTTT.

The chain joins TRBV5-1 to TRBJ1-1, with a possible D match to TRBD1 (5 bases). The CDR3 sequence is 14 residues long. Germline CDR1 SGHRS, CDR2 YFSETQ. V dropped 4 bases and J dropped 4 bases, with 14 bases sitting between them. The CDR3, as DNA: TGCGCCAGCAGCCAAAACGGGGCTGGCACTGAAGCTTTCTTT. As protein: CASSQNGAGTEAFF.